This T cell receptor beta chain originates from a study of blood T cell repertoires in COVID-19. At the level of the study: Acute-phase and convalescent COVID-19 samples originated in the United States, Italy and Spain. PBMCs, B-cell-depleted T cells, or T cells were the source of the cDNA or gDNA that made up the material.

CDR1 is MNHEY, CDR2 SVGAGI, per germline. V shed 4 bases and J shed 6 bases, with 13 bases lying between them. The CDR3 extends over 14 amino acids. In the original analysis: Nucleated cell counts were estimated from reference gene primer amplification. The data were produced by immunoSEQ multiplex PCR, yet TCRdb's version contains in-frame clones alone and is incomplete. V and J calls and clone size are given by that table; D and trimming were obtained from the DNA. The sample has about 100,000 clones, around three quarters seen once; the top ten hold roughly 8.2%. The sequenced material came from peripheral blood. The rearrangement joins TRBV6-5 to TRBJ1-5; D ambiguous. This TCR came from a man in his fifties who had recovered from COVID-19. The CDR3 loop reads CASSSGLGVQPQHF. As DNA, the CDR3 is TGTGCCAGCAGTTCAGGTCTTGGTGTTCAGCCCCAGCATTTT.